What follows are 25 T cell receptor beta chains derived from one specimen sequenced in a study of blood T cells in healthy people across ages. The use of a sample-barcoded 5' primer and a J-beta primer mix characterized a second PCR of roughly 6 to 11 cycles. One entry per CDR3 protein, called by TCRdb with MiXCR from the 5' RACE reads. The repertoire includes over a million distinct CDR3 sequences, around two fifths of them detected once, and 6.5% to 10% sits in the top ten. The sample taken for sequencing was blood. All receptors derive from a woman aged 18-29 years in good health.

The chain links TRBV5-1 to TRBJ2-7; 10 bases map to TRBD2. Looked up from germline, CDR1 is SGHRS and CDR2 is YFSETQ. V was clipped by 3 bases and J by 0 bases; unmatched bases: 6. CDR3 size: 16 residues. The CDR3 region is CASSSATSGSSYEQYF. Here the CDR3 DNA reads TGCGCCAGCAGCTCCGCGACTAGCGGGTCCTCCTACGAGCAGTACTTC.

This clonotype was counted a few times. CDR3 region: CASSLRGLPGNEQFF. The CDR3 DNA is TGCGCCAGCAGCCTAAGGGGACTACCAGGGAATGAGCAGTTCTTC. The chain uses TRBV5-1 and TRBJ2-1; 7 bases map to TRBD2. This CDR3 comprises 15 residues. The trim removed 4 bases at V and 7 bases at J, leaving 11 bases unmatched. The germline V gene encodes CDR1 SGHRS and CDR2 YFSETQ.

The chain employs TRBV7-8 and TRBJ2-6, with D tentatively TRBD1 or TRBD2 (5 bases each). Germline loops: CDR1 SGHVS, CDR2 FQNEAQ. The ends were cut back, 1 base at V and 1 base at J, with 8 bases in the middle. The CDR3 runs to 16 residues. For the CDR3, the DNA is TGTGCCAGCAGCTTAGGTTGGGGGTCTGGGGCCAACGTCCTGACTTTC. It encodes CASSLGWGSGANVLTF.

This rearrangement joins TRBV23-1 to TRBJ2-5; maybe TRBD1 (6 bases). TRBV23-1 counts as an open reading frame of uncertain function. The CDR3 has 15 amino acids. Trimming removed 2 bases from V and 3 bases from J, with 13 bases in between. The CDR3 is CASSQPHRVEETQYF. The CDR3 region has the DNA TGCGCCAGCAGTCAACCTCACAGGGTCGAAGAGACCCAGTACTTC.

This clonotype showed up just a few times. The chain combines TRBV2 with TRBJ2-3, with D perhaps matching TRBD1 (5 bases). V was pared by 9 bases and J by 0 bases, with 10 bases between. Germline lookup yields CDR1 SNHLY and CDR2 FYNNEI. This CDR3 comprises 13 residues. The CDR3: CARQQDSTDTQYF. As DNA, the CDR3 is TGTGCCAGGCAACAGGACAGCACAGATACGCAGTATTTT.

This chain's CDR3 is CASSQVGPYSGANVLTF. The CDR3 DNA is TGTGCCAGCAGCCAAGTAGGTCCCTACTCTGGGGCCAACGTCCTGACTTTC. The chain uses TRBV14 and TRBJ2-6; no clear D gene. The germline gives CDR1 SGHDN, CDR2 FVKESK. CDR3 length: 17 amino acids. The V end was cut by 1 base, the J end by 0 bases, with 10 bases between.

The V call is TRBV20-1, the J call TRBJ2-1; D is unclear. The V and J ends lost 3 bases and 0 bases respectively, with 15 bases between them. CDR3 length equals 16 residues. Germline lookup yields CDR1 DFQATT and CDR2 SNEGSKA (reference sequence). CDR3 sequence (DNA): TGCAGTGCTAGCGACGCGGCCCGAAGCTCCTACAATGAGCAGTTCTTC. Translation gives CSASDAARSSYNEQFF.

This chain links TRBV12-5 with TRBJ2-7, with D maybe TRBD1 (6 bases). The CDR3 length is 14 residues. Deletions cut 6 bases from V and 3 bases from J, with 15 bases between. The germline V gene has CDR1 LGHNT and CDR2 FRNRAP. CDR3 sequence reads: CASGFRDNSYEQYF. The CDR3 region has the DNA TGTGCTAGTGGGTTCCGGGACAATAGCTACGAGCAGTACTTC. The variable domain in full, completed from reference TRBV12-5 and TRBJ2-7, reads DARVTQTPRHKVTEMGQEVTMRCQPILGHNTVFWYRQTMMQGLELLAYFRNRAPLDDSGMPKDRFSAEMPDATLATLKIQPSEPRDSAVYFCASGFRDNSYEQYFGPGTRLTVT.

The V gene is TRBV27, the J gene TRBJ1-2, with TRBD1 as a possible D gene (5 bases). Germline CDR1 is MNHEY and CDR2 is SMNVEV (reference sequence). V was trimmed by 5 bases and J by 8 bases, leaving 15 bases between them. CDR3 length: 13 residues. The CDR3 nucleotides are TGTGCCAGCAGTAGCGGGACGGGGAAGGGCTACACCTTC. Amino acid sequence: CASSSGTGKGYTF.

The chain uses TRBV6-5 and TRBJ1-1; D unclear. Germline loops: CDR1 MNHEY, CDR2 SVGAGI. Trimming shortened V by 0 bases and J by 10 bases, and 18 bases separated the two germline ends. The CDR3 contains 15 residues. The CDR3 DNA reads as TGTGCCAGCAGTTACTCGACGACAACTAAGACCCCAGCTTTCTTT. Translated, it gives CASSYSTTTKTPAFF.

The chain couples TRBV2 to TRBJ2-1; D is uncertain. The CDR3 spans 13 residues. Looked up from germline, CDR1 is SNHLY and CDR2 is FYNNEI. With 7 bases removed from V and 3 bases from J, the gap between germline ends came to 10 bases. CDR3 sequence (DNA): TGTGCCAGCAACCCGGACGGCTACAATGAGCAGTTCTTC. This codes for CASNPDGYNEQFF.

This chain connects TRBV6-5 to TRBJ1-1; TRBD1 is a possible D gene (5 bases). Germline CDR1 is MNHEY and CDR2 is SVGAGI. V was clipped by 5 bases and J by 6 bases, with 19 bases between them. This CDR3 region has 15 residues. CDR3 amino acids: CASSTQPEGRAEAFF. Here the CDR3 DNA reads TGTGCCAGCAGTACCCAACCGGAGGGGAGGGCTGAAGCTTTCTTT.

In its sample, this clonotype was seen once. The chain employs TRBV20-1 and TRBJ2-3; TRBD2 matches at 8 bases. V gave up 2 bases and J gave up 2 bases; unmatched junction bases: 6. The CDR3 totals 15 residues. Germline CDR1 and CDR2: DFQATT and SNEGSKA (reference sequence). CDR3 protein: CSARQLAGFTDTQYF. The CDR3, as DNA: TGCAGTGCTAGACAATTAGCGGGGTTCACAGATACGCAGTATTTT.

This chain connects TRBV28 to TRBJ2-1, with a weak D call TRBD2 (6 bases). CDR1 MDHEN and CDR2 SYDVKM come from the germline V gene. V lost 9 bases, J lost 10 bases, and 19 bases lay in between. CDR3 length: 13 residues. CDR3 region: CASLARATREQFF. The CDR3 region has the DNA TGTGCCAGTCTAGCGAGAGCCACTAGGGAGCAGTTCTTC.

V and J are TRBV7-8 and TRBJ2-5; 7 bases are shared with TRBD1. Matching the DNA end better, TRBJ2-7 makes the J call doubtful. Per the germline V gene, CDR1 is SGHVS and CDR2 is FQNEAQ. The CDR3 sequence is 15 residues long. The CDR3 sequence is CASSQTGTDPYEQYF. CDR3 nucleotides: TGTGCCAGCAGCCAAACCGGGACAGACCCTTACGAGCAGTACTTC.

V and J are TRBV7-2 and TRBJ2-5, with no clear D. This CDR3 is 13 amino acids long. In germline, CDR1 is SGHTA, CDR2 FQGNSA. V shed 1 base and J shed 7 bases, with 10 bases lying between them. CDR3 bases: TGTGCCAGCAGCTTAGGGCTAGATCGGACCCAGTACTTC. Translated: CASSLGLDRTQYF.

The gene calls are TRBV2 and TRBJ1-4; D may be TRBD1 (5 bases). CDR3 length: 14 amino acids. CDR1 and CDR2 from the germline V gene are SNHLY and FYNNEI. V lost 9 bases, J lost 4 bases, and 15 bases lay in between. CDR3 DNA: TGTGCCAGTGGACGGGGAGGGGTTAATGAAAAACTGTTTTTT. Translation: CASGRGGVNEKLFF.

On this clonotype: An end of the junction does not agree with germline; a read error may underlie this. V is TRBV9 and J is TRBJ2-1; 13 positions match TRBD2. Germline values: CDR1 SGDLS, CDR2 YYNGEE. This CDR3 has 15 residues. CDR3 DNA: TGTGCCATCAGCGTGGGGACTAGCGGGGCCAATGAGCAGTTCTTC. It encodes CAISVGTSGANEQFF.

This clonotype came up a few times. V usage is TRBV20-1 and J usage is TRBJ2-7; D possibly corresponds to TRBD1 (5 bases). V lost 0 bases and J 2 bases, leaving 11 bases between the germline ends. This CDR3 is built from 14 residues. Germline assignment: CDR1 DFQATT and CDR2 SNEGSKA (reference sequence). DNA of the CDR3: TGCAGTGCTAGAGATTGGCAGGGTCCCTACGAGCAGTACTTC. Its protein product is CSARDWQGPYEQYF.

CDR3 sequence (DNA): TGCGCCAGCAGCTTGGGGGCTAGCGGGAGGGCCGCAGATACGCAGTATTTT. Amino acid sequence: CASSLGASGRAADTQYF. V is TRBV5-1 and J is TRBJ2-3; 12 nucleotides match TRBD2. This CDR3 has 17 residues. Losses at the gene ends were 0 bases for V and 4 bases for J; bases not matched to a gene: 6. Germline CDR1 reads SGHRS; CDR2 reads YFSETQ.

Details on this clonotype: This may be a read error: a much more frequent sequence differs by one nucleotide. J is TRBJ2-7 and V is TRBV7-8, with D maybe TRBD2 (5 bases). The DNA end lines up better with TRBJ2-5; the J call may be wrong. This CDR3 is 15 amino acids long. Germline lookup yields CDR1 SGHVS and CDR2 FQNEAQ. In DNA form, the CDR3 reads TGTGCCAGCAGCCCTACCGGACTTCGCCAAGAGACCCAGTACTTC. Protein: CASSPTGLRQETQYF.

The chain employs TRBV10-3 and TRBJ2-1; D possibly corresponds to TRBD2 (5 bases). The CDR3 runs to 15 residues. Germline V gives CDR1 ENHRY, CDR2 SYGVKD. The V end lost 0 bases, the J end lost 8 bases, and 14 bases lay between the germline ends. CDR3 region: CAISESNSLEDEQFF. CDR3 coding DNA: TGTGCCATCAGTGAGTCGAATTCCTTGGAGGATGAGCAGTTCTTC.

The J gene is TRBJ1-2, the V gene TRBV4-2; tentatively, D is TRBD1 (6 bases). The CDR3 loop spans 16 amino acids. From germline, CDR1 is LGHNA and CDR2 YNFKEQ. V lost 0 bases, J lost 2 bases, and 13 bases lay in between. The CDR3: CASSQDTEGQNYGYTF. CDR3 in DNA: TGTGCCAGCAGCCAAGATACGGAAGGACAGAACTATGGCTACACCTTC.

The V gene is TRBV3-1, the J gene TRBJ2-6; D not resolved. Germline V gene data show CDR1 as LGHDT and CDR2 as YNNKEL (reference sequence). V gave up 3 bases and J gave up 2 bases, with 5 bases separating them. The CDR3 covers 14 residues. CDR3 in amino acids: CASSHGTGANVLTF. CDR3 nucleotides: TGTGCCAGCAGCCACGGTACTGGGGCCAACGTCCTGACTTTC.

V and J are TRBV12-3 or TRBV12-4 and TRBJ2-7; the D call may be TRBD1 or TRBD2 (5 bases each). This CDR3 comprises 12 residues. Trimming pared 4 bases from V and 5 bases from J, leaving 9 bases between. The CDR3 coding sequence is TGTGCCAGCAGTTGGGGACCGGACGAGCAGTACTTC. This encodes CASSWGPDEQYF.